The 24 T cell receptor beta chains reported below all come from one sample, sequenced in a study of spatial heterogeneity in lung cancer. Stated time point: sample taken at primary tumor resection. The input material, whole RNA from tumor, nontumor lung or frozen PBMC, was sequenced unsorted. TCRdb re-called the 5' RACE reads through MiXCR, storing one row per CDR3 protein. The table records around 89,000 distinct CDR3 sequences, approximately 12% of them present only once. The sample was PBMCs, taken at surgery. These receptors were taken from a male donor with early-stage non-small cell lung cancer.

The chain uses TRBV11-2 and TRBJ2-5; no reliable D call. The germline V and J ends were trimmed by 3 bases and 4 bases, with 18 bases remaining between them. Germline assignment: CDR1 SGHAT and CDR2 FQNNGV. This CDR3 has 16 residues. CDR3 nucleotide sequence: TGTGCCAGCAGCTTCCCAGCAGAAGTGAGTGTAGAGACCCAGTACTTC. Amino acids: CASSFPAEVSVETQYF.

This clonotype was counted only a few times. V and J are TRBV7-2 and TRBJ2-7; D is uncertain. Trimming took off 3 bases at V and 0 bases at J, with 3 bases between the two ends. From germline, CDR1 is SGHTA and CDR2 FQGNSA. The CDR3 has 12 residues. This chain's CDR3 is CASSFSSYEQYF. The CDR3 DNA follows: TGTGCCAGCAGCTTCAGCTCCTACGAGCAGTACTTC.

This clonotype was found many times. The chain employs TRBV12-3 or TRBV12-4 and TRBJ1-1, with TRBD1 as a possible D gene (6 bases). V gave up 1 base and J gave up 2 bases, with 11 bases separating them. The CDR3 consists of 15 residues. The CDR3 DNA reads as TGTGCCAGCAGTTTAGGGTCAGGGGCAAACACTGAAGCTTTCTTT. This encodes CASSLGSGANTEAFF.

There are many counts of this clonotype. The chain links TRBV7-6 to TRBJ2-1; 8 bases are a match to TRBD2. Germline V gene lookup returns CDR1 SGHVS and CDR2 FNYEAQ. The V segment lost 4 bases and the J segment 3 bases; nucleotides outside the gene matches: 5. This CDR3 spans 15 amino acids. In nucleotides, the CDR3 is TGTGCCAGCAGCTCCGGGACTAGGGTCTACAATGAGCAGTTCTTC. This gives the protein CASSSGTRVYNEQFF. Full variable domain (rest looked up from reference TRBV7-6 and TRBJ2-1): GAGVSQSPRYKVTKRGQDVALRCDPISGHVSLYWYRQALGQGPEFLTYFNYEAQQDKSGLPNDRFSAERPEGSISTLTIQRTEQRDSAMYRCASSSGTRVYNEQFFGPGTRLTVL.

The chain recombines TRBV4-1 with TRBJ2-1; tentatively, D is TRBD1 (6 bases). The CDR3 covers 18 residues. CDR1 is MGHRA and CDR2 is YSYEKL in the germline V gene. V lost 1 base and J 1 base, leaving 17 bases between the germline ends. CDR3 sequence: CASSQAGAAIASYNEQFF. The CDR3 DNA sequence: TGCGCCAGCAGCCAAGCAGGGGCCGCGATAGCATCCTACAATGAGCAGTTCTTC.

V gene TRBV28 combines with J gene TRBJ2-2; D tentatively reads TRBD1 or TRBD2 (6 bases each). Per the germline V gene, CDR1 is MDHEN and CDR2 is SYDVKM. V lost 7 bases to trimming and J lost 4 bases, with 16 bases between them. The length of the CDR3 is 15 residues. The CDR3 sequence is CASTYEGGPTGELFF. Here the CDR3 DNA reads TGTGCCAGCACCTATGAGGGGGGACCCACCGGGGAGCTGTTTTTT.

This clonotype was counted between two and nine times. The chain has TRBV14 and TRBJ2-7; D is unresolved. Germline CDR1 and CDR2: SGHDN and FVKESK. Trimming removed 1 base from V and 4 bases from J, with 14 bases in between. The CDR3 has 15 amino acids. The CDR3 here is CASSQGRTGLYEQYF. The CDR3 DNA follows: TGTGCCAGCAGCCAAGGCCGGACCGGGCTTTACGAGCAGTACTTC.

A few counts support this clonotype. This chain connects TRBV20-1 to TRBJ2-1; 7 bases are a match to TRBD2. This CDR3 contains 14 residues. V was pared by 1 base and J by 7 bases, with 7 bases of the junction left unmatched. Germline V CDR1 and CDR2: DFQATT, SNEGSKA (reference sequence). This CDR3 reads CSARAPLALNEQFF. The DNA of the CDR3 is TGCAGTGCTAGAGCCCCACTAGCGCTTAATGAGCAGTTCTTC.

This clonotype has more than one count but fewer than ten. The V call is TRBV12-3 or TRBV12-4, the J call TRBJ1-2; D is unclear. Trimming pared 2 bases from V and 4 bases from J, leaving 11 bases between. This CDR3 spans 14 amino acids. DNA for the CDR3: TGTGCCAGCAGTTTAACTGGCGTGCCCTATGGCTACACCTTC. Translated: CASSLTGVPYGYTF.

At least ten counts were recorded for this clonotype. The V and J genes are TRBV9 and TRBJ2-7; 10 bases are shared with TRBD1. There are 14 residues in the CDR3. Losses at the gene ends were 3 bases for V and 6 bases for J; bases not matched to a gene: 6. Germline V gene lookup returns CDR1 SGDLS and CDR2 YYNGEE. The CDR3 sequence is CASSATGGSPEQYF. For the CDR3, the DNA is TGTGCCAGCAGCGCGACAGGGGGCTCTCCCGAGCAGTACTTC.

This clonotype was observed a few times. The V and J genes are TRBV28 and TRBJ2-7; 9 bases agree with TRBD1. The CDR3 contains 14 residues. Germline V gene sequence: CDR1 MDHEN, CDR2 SYDVKM. V shed 5 bases and J 5 bases; nucleotides not matched to a gene: 7. This chain's CDR3 is CASSTGTGTHEQYF. DNA for the CDR3: TGTGCCAGCAGTACCGGGACAGGGACCCACGAGCAGTACTTC.

The genes are TRBV4-3 and TRBJ2-3; no clear D gene. V shed 0 bases and J shed 4 bases, with 14 bases lying between them. CDR3 length: 16 amino acids. Germline V gives CDR1 LGHNA, CDR2 YSLEER. The CDR3 DNA reads as TGCGCCAGCAGCCAAGATCATGGTTTGGTGTCAGATACGCAGTATTTT. This gives the protein CASSQDHGLVSDTQYF.

The chain has TRBV10-3 and TRBJ1-2, with a weak D call TRBD1 (6 bases). The CDR3 runs to 13 residues. CDR1 is ENHRY and CDR2 is SYGVKD in the germline V gene. V lost 4 bases to trimming and J lost 3 bases, with 9 bases between them. CDR3 nucleotides: TGTGCCATCAGTGGGGGGCGCGACTATGGCTACACCTTC. Amino acids: CAISGGRDYGYTF.

In its sample, this clonotype was seen a few times. The chain combines TRBV7-2 with TRBJ2-7, with 9 bases that match TRBD2. J lost 1 base, V lost 6 bases, and 4 bases had no gene match. The germline V gene has CDR1 SGHTA and CDR2 FQGNSA. CDR3 length: 14 residues. The CDR3 protein is CASSSTSGSYEQYF. The CDR3 DNA sequence: TGTGCCAGCAGTTCGACTAGCGGATCCTACGAGCAGTACTTC.

The genes are TRBV6-4 and TRBJ1-5; D is unresolved. Germline CDR1 MRHNA, CDR2 SNTAGT. The CDR3 sequence is 15 residues long. V gave up 2 bases and J gave up 0 bases, with 8 bases separating them. The CDR3: CASSDRADSNQPQHF. As DNA, the CDR3 is TGTGCCAGCAGTGACAGGGCCGATAGCAATCAGCCCCAGCATTTT.

V and J are TRBV19 and TRBJ2-5, with 7 nucleotides matching TRBD1. J lost 3 bases, V lost 8 bases, and 9 bases had no gene match. The CDR3 consists of 14 residues. The germline V gene has CDR1 LNHDA and CDR2 SQIVND (reference sequence). The CDR3 sequence is CASHPRDREETQYF. CDR3 nucleotides: TGTGCCAGTCACCCGAGGGACAGAGAAGAGACCCAGTACTTC.

This chain connects TRBV5-1 to TRBJ1-6, with a tentative D call TRBD1 (5 bases). The germline CDR1 and CDR2 sequences are SGHRS and YFSETQ. The CDR3 is 14 amino acids. Trimming left V 0 bases short and J 11 bases short, with 12 bases between. DNA of the CDR3: TGCGCCAGCAGCTTGGCCCACCAAGGGGCACCCCTCCACTTT. The encoded protein is CASSLAHQGAPLHF. The variable domain in full, with the rest retrieved from reference TRBV5-1 and TRBJ1-6, is KAGVTQTPRYLIKTRGQQVTLSCSPISGHRSVSWYQQTPGQGLQFLFEYFSETQRNKGNFPGRFSGRQFSNSRSEMNVSTLELGDSALYLCASSLAHQGAPLHFGNGTRLTVT.

A few counts support this clonotype. V and J are TRBV12-3 or TRBV12-4 and TRBJ2-1; 10 positions match TRBD2. This CDR3 contains 15 residues. V gave up 5 bases and J gave up 9 bases; unmatched junction bases: 10. The CDR3 DNA reads as TGTGCCAGCAGTGCCTCTAGCGGGAGTGTCCGTGAGCAGTTCTTC. Translation: CASSASSGSVREQFF.

This chain connects TRBV12-3 or TRBV12-4 to TRBJ1-5; tentatively, D is TRBD1 (6 bases). V dropped 5 bases and J dropped 10 bases, with 21 bases sitting between them. The CDR3 sequence is 15 residues long. The CDR3 DNA sequence: TGTGCCAGCAGTCTGGGGGCCGGGACAACGACTCCCCAGCATTTT. Amino acids: CASSLGAGTTTPQHF.

The chain uses TRBV13 and TRBJ1-6; TRBD1 is a possible D gene (6 bases). V was cut by 5 bases and J by 7 bases, with 12 bases left in between. Germline CDR1 PRHDT, CDR2 FYEKMQ (reference sequence). This CDR3 spans 14 amino acids. This CDR3 reads CASSLGTTNSPLHF. The CDR3 DNA follows: TGTGCCAGCAGCCTGGGGACAACGAATTCACCCCTCCACTTT.

Many counts were recorded for this clonotype. The genes are TRBV7-9 and TRBJ2-3; possible D gene TRBD2, 6 bases. Trimming cost V 4 bases and J 2 bases, with 16 bases left between them. Germline CDR1 and CDR2: SEHNR and FQNEAQ (reference sequence). The CDR3 contains 16 residues. CDR3 nucleotide sequence: TGTGCCAGCAGCTCAGATCCGGGACTCCACACAGATACGCAGTATTTT. Its protein product is CASSSDPGLHTDTQYF.

In this sample, this clonotype turned up many times. The gene calls are TRBV7-6 and TRBJ1-6; D gene unclear. The CDR3 has 12 amino acids. Germline CDR1 is SGHVS and CDR2 is FNYEAQ. The V end was cut by 7 bases, the J end by 8 bases, with 9 bases between. The CDR3 DNA follows: TGTGCCAGCATCCCTATGGATTCACCCCTCCACTTT. Translated: CASIPMDSPLHF.

The chain combines TRBV20-1 with TRBJ2-7; the D gene is possibly TRBD1 (7 bases). Germline assignment: CDR1 DFQATT and CDR2 SNEGSKA (reference sequence). This CDR3 spans 15 amino acids. Trimming removed 3 bases from V and 5 bases from J, with 20 bases in between. CDR3 DNA sequence: TGCAGTGCTAGGCCAGGGGGGTCAGGGATACACGAGCAGTACTTC. Protein sequence: CSARPGGSGIHEQYF.

This clonotype was found a few times. The chain couples TRBV7-9 to TRBJ2-7; D might be TRBD2 (5 bases). Germline CDR1 and CDR2: SEHNR and FQNEAQ (reference sequence). CDR3 length: 10 amino acids. The ends were cut back, 8 bases at V and 5 bases at J, with 7 bases in the middle. For the CDR3, the DNA is TGTGCCAGCTCCGGGAACGAGCAGTACTTC. This sequence encodes CASSGNEQYF. The full variable domain, completed using reference TRBV7-9 and TRBJ2-7, is DTGVSQNPRHKITKRGQNVTFRCDPISEHNRLYWYRQTLGQGPEFLTYFQNEAQLEKSRLLSDRFSAERPKGSFSTLEIQRTEQGDSAMYLCASSGNEQYFGPGTRLTVT.